The present entry profiles one TCR beta chain with its context. The data were taken from a study of blood T cell repertoires in COVID-19. Study-wide background: The study drew acute and convalescent COVID-19 samples from the United States, Italy and Spain. T cells, B-cell-depleted T cells, or PBMCs provided the cDNA or gDNA that served as material.

Original analysis: Estimates of nucleated cell counts were drawn from the amplification of reference gene primers. The table came from immunoSEQ multiplex PCR; TCRdb's copy has only in-frame clones and leaves some out. For V, J and clone size, that table is used; D and trimming come from the DNA. The sample includes tens of thousands of clones, about 79% seen only once; the top ten take roughly 27%. Material for sequencing was peripheral blood. This TCR derives from a man aged 70 or older with acute or convalescent COVID-19.

The CDR3 bases are TGTGCCAGCAGTGTACAGGGCGATCAGCCCCAGCATTTT. The encoded protein is CASSVQGDQPQHF. The rearrangement uses TRBV6-4 and TRBJ1-5; the D gene is possibly TRBD1 (6 bases). The CDR3 is made up of 13 amino acids. Trimming shortened V by 4 bases and J by 5 bases, and 9 bases separated the two germline ends. Germline-derived CDR1 and CDR2 are MRHNA and SNTAGT.